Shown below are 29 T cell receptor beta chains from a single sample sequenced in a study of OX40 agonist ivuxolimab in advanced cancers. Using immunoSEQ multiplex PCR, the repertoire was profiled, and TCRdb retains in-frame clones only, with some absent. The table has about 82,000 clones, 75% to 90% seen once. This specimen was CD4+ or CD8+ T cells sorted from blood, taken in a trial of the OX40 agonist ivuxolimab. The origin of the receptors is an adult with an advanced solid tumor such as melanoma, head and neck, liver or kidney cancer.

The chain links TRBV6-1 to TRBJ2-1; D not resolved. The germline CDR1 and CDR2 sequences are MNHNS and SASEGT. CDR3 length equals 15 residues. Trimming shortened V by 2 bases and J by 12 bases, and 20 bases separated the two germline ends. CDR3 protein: CASSESPLLGSPQFF. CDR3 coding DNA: TGTGCCAGCAGTGAAAGCCCCCTATTGGGGTCCCCGCAGTTCTTC.

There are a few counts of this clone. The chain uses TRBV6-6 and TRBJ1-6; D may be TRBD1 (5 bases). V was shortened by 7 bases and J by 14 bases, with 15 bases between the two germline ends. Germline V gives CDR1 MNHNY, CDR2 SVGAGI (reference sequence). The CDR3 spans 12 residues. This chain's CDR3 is CASTRSGGSLHF. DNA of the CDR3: TGTGCCAGCACCCGCTCGGGGGGATCCCTCCACTTT.

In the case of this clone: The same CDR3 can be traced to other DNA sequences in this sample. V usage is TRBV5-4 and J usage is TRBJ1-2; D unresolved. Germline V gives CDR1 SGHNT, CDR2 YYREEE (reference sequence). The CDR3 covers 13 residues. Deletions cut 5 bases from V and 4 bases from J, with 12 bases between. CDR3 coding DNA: TGTGCCAGCAGGTCAGTGGGGAGCTATGGCTACACCTTC. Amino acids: CASRSVGSYGYTF.

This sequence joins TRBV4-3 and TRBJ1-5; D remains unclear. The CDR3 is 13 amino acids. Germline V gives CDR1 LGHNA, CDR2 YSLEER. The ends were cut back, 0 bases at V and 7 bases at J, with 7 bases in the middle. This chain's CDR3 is CASSQDRWQPQHF. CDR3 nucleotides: TGCGCCAGCAGCCAAGATCGTTGGCAGCCCCAGCATTTT.

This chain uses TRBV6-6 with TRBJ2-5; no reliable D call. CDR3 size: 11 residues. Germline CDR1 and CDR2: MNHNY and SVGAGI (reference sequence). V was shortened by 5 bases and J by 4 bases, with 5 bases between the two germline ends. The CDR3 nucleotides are TGTGCCAGCAGTCAGGTAGAGACCCAGTACTTC. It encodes CASSQVETQYF.

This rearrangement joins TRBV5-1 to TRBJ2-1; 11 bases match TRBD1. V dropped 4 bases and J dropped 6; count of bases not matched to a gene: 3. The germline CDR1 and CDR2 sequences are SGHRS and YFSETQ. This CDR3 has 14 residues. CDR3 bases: TGCGCCAGCAGCCGGGACAGGGGGAGCAATGAGCAGTTCTTC. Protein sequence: CASSRDRGSNEQFF.

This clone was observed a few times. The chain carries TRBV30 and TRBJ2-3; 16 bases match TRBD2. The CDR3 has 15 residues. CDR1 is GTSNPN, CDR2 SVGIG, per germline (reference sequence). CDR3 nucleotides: TGTGCTACCGGGACTAGCGGGGGGGGCACAGATACGCAGTATTTT. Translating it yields CATGTSGGGTDTQYF.

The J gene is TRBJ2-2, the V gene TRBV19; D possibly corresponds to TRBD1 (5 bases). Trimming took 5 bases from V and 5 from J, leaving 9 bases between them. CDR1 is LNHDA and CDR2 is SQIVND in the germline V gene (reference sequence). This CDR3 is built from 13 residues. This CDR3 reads CASSHQGTGELFF. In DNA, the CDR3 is TGTGCCAGTAGTCACCAGGGTACCGGGGAGCTGTTTTTT.

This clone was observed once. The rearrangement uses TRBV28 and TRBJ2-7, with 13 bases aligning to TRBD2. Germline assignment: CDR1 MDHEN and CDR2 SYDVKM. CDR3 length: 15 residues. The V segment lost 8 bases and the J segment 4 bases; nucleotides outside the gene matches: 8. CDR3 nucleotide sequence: TGTGCCAGCGATGATACTAGCGGGGGGGCGTACGAGCAGTACTTC. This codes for CASDDTSGGAYEQYF.

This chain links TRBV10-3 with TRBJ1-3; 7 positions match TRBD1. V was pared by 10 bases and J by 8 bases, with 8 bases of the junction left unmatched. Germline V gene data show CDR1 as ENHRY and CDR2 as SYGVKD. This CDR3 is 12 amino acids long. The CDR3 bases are TGTGCCACCTTGACAGGGATCGACACCATATATTTT. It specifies CATLTGIDTIYF.

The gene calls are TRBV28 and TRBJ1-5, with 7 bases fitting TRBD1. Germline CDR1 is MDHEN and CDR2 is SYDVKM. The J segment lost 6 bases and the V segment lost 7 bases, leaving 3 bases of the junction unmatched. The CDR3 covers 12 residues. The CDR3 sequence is CASTRGSQPQHF. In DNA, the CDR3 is TGTGCCAGCACCAGGGGGTCTCAGCCCCAGCATTTT.

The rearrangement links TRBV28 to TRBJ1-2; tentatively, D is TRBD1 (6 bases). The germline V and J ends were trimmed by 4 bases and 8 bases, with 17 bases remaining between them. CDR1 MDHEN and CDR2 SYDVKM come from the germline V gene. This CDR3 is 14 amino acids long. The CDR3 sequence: CASSSGAQGSGYTF. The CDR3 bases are TGTGCCAGCAGTTCCGGGGCCCAGGGGTCAGGCTACACCTTC.

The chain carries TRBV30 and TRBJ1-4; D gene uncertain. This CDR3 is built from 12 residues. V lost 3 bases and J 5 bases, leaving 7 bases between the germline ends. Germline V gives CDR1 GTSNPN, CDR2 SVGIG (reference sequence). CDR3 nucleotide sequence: TGTGCCTGGAGGGCAGTGAATGAAAAACTGTTTTTT. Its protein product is CAWRAVNEKLFF.

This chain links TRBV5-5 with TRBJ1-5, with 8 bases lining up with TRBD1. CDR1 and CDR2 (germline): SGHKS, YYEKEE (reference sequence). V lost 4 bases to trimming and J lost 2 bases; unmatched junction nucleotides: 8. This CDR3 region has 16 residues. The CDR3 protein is CASSLGTGSGNQPQHF. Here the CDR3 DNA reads TGTGCCAGCAGCCTCGGGACAGGCTCTGGCAATCAGCCCCAGCATTTT.

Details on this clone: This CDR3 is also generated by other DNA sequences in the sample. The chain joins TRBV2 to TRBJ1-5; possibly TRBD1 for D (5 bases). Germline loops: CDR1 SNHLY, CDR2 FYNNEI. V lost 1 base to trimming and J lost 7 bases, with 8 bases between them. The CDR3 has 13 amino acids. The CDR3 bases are TGTGCCAGCAGTGAAGGGGGGAGCCAGCCCCAGCATTTT. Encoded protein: CASSEGGSQPQHF.

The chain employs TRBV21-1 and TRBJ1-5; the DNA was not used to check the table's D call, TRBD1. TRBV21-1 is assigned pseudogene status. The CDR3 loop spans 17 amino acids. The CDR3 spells CASIPRDRMYSNQPQHF. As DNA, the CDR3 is TGTGCCAGCATTCCCCGGGACAGGATGTATAGCAATCAGCCCCAGCATTTT.

The CDR3, as DNA: TGTGCCAGCAGTCCGAATCGGGGAAGGAACTATGGCTACACCTTC. This gives the protein CASSPNRGRNYGYTF. The rearrangement links TRBV6-6 to TRBJ1-2; D remains unclear. The V and J ends lost 5 bases and 2 bases respectively, with 15 bases between them. Germline CDR1 and CDR2: MNHNY and SVGAGI (reference sequence). CDR3 length: 15 amino acids.

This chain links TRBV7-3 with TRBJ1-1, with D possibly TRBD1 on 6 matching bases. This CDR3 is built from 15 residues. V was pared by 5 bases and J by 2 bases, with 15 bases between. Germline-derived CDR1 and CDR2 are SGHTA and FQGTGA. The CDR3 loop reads CASSPSDRENTEAFF. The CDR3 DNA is TGTGCCAGCAGCCCCTCGGACAGAGAAAACACTGAAGCTTTCTTT.

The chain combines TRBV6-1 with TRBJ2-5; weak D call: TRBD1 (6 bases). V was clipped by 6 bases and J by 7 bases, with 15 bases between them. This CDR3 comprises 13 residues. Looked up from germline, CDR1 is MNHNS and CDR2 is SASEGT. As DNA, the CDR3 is TGTGCCAGCAGCCGGGACACGATGTTGACCCAGTACTTC. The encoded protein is CASSRDTMLTQYF.

The CDR3 coding sequence is TGCGCCAGCAGCCTCCCGCCGGGAAACACTGAAGCTTTCTTT. It codes for CASSLPPGNTEAFF. This rearrangement joins TRBV5-1 to TRBJ1-1; no definite D call. Germline V gene lookup returns CDR1 SGHRS and CDR2 YFSETQ. V was trimmed by 4 bases and J by 2 bases, leaving 12 bases between them. This CDR3 spans 14 amino acids.

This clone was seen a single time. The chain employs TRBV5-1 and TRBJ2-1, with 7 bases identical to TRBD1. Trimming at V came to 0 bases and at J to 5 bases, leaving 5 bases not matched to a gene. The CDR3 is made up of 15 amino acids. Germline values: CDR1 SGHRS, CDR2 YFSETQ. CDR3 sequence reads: CASSLVTGDHNEQFF. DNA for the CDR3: TGCGCCAGCAGCTTGGTAACAGGGGATCACAATGAGCAGTTCTTC.

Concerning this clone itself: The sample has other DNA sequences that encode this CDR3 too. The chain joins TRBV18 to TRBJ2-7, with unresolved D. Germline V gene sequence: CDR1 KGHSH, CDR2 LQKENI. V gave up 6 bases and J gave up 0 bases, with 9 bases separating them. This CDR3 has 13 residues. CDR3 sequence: CASSPPSSYEQYF. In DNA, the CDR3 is TGTGCCAGCTCGCCCCCCAGCTCCTACGAGCAGTACTTC.

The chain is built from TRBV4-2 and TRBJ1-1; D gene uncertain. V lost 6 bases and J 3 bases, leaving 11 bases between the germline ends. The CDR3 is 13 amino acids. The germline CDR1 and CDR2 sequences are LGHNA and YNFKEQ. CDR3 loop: CASSHGRDTEAFF. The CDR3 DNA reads TGTGCCAGCAGTCATGGCCGCGACACTGAAGCTTTCTTT.

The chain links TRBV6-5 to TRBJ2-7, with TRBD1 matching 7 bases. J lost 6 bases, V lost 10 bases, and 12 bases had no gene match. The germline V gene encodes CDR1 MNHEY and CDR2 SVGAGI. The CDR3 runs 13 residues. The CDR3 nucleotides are TGTGCCACCACCGGGACAGTACTCTCCGAGCAGTACTTC. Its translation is CATTGTVLSEQYF.

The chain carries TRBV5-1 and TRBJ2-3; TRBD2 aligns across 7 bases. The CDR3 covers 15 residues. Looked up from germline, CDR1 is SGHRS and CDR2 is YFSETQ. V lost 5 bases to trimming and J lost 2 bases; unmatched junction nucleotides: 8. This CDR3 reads CASRARSGHTDTQYF. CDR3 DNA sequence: TGCGCCAGCAGGGCCCGTAGCGGGCACACAGATACGCAGTATTTT.

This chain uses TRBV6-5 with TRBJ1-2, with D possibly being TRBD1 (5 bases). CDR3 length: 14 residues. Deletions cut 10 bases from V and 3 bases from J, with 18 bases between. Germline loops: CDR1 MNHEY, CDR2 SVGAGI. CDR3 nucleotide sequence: TGTGCCACCAGCTCCGACGGGGCCCACTATGGCTACACCTTC. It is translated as CATSSDGAHYGYTF.

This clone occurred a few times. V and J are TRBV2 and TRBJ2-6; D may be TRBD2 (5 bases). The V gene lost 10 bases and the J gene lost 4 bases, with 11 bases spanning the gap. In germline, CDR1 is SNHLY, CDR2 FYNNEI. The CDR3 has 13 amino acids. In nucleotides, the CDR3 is TGTGCCATTCTGAGGGAAGGGGCCAACGTCCTGACTTTC. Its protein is CAILREGANVLTF.

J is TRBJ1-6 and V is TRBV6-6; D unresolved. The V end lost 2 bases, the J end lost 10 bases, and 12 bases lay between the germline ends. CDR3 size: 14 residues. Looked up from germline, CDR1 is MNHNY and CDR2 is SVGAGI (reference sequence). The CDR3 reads CASSYEGWGSPLHF. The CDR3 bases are TGTGCCAGCAGTTACGAGGGTTGGGGATCACCCCTCCACTTT.

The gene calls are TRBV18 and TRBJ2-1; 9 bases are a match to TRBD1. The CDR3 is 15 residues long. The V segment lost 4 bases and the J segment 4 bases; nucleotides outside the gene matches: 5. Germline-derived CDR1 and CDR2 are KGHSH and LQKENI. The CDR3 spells CASSRPTGGYNEQFF. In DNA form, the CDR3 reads TGTGCCAGCTCACGTCCGACAGGGGGATACAATGAGCAGTTCTTC.